Here is one T cell receptor beta chain with its context. Its antigen has not been determined. The input lacks base qualities; no much larger clone sits a single base away. The entry originates in a study of shared clonotypes between healthy human individuals (dated by TCRdb to the early 2020s). For the wider study: The cohort comprised a couple of women and a few men aged 18 to 49 years. Different laboratories and diverse techniques were used to prepare libraries and sequence TCR repertoires, to increase sequencing depth and limit assay-specific biases. To estimate repertoire size and how much clonotypes are shared between individuals, the study performed deep sequencing of blood TCR repertoires from a few healthy adults. For each donor, CD4 naive and CD4 memory were each given three plates, CD8 naive was given two plates, and CD8 memory was given one plate. Leukapheresis yielded between about 0.9 and 9.5 billion PBMCs per donor. Broader findings and caveats from the paper: Pairwise subsampling led to the expectation that sequencing depth would affect the degree of clonotype sharing among donors. Sampling was restricted to blood, and TCR repertoires in tissues likely differ from the TCR repertoires found in blood. Naive subsets generally had larger estimated clonotype richness than memory subsets did. The genetic and exposure-history diversity represented was limited by the small number of donors. Even with the large sequencing depth, rarefaction of the sorted-subset datasets indicated that sequencing was incomplete. Compared with non-shared clonotypes, clonotypes shared by all four sorted-subset donors had higher generation probabilities. When several donors were compared, the shared fraction of clonotypes was roughly 4.8% for naive CD4, approximately 3.5% for naive CD8, 2% to 2.5% for memory CD4, and 0.4% for memory CD8.

Using the deep immunoSEQ assay, TCR CDR3 regions were amplified from genomic DNA by multiplex PCR. For each cell subset, the extracted genomic DNA was distributed evenly across all wells of several immunoSEQ 96-well plates, and each plate served as one replicate. For sorted subsets, each replicate PCR was loaded with about 0.2 ug genomic DNA, equivalent to 30,000 or so T cell genomes. The purified libraries were quantified using a Qubit 3.0 fluorometer, sized with a Bioanalyzer 2100, and then quantified again using the KAPA Library Quantification kit. Each immunoSEQ 96-well plate was sequenced on its own single-read 150-cycle Illumina NextSeq 550 flow cell. On the study's bioinformatics: The immunoSEQ output contained only junctional sequences without quality scores, so filtering could not match that applied to full-length reads. To assign V/J genes and CDR3, sequences were annotated using PyIR, a Python wrapper for IgBLAST v1.9, with IMGT germline references. Any read was removed if the V/J assignment was weak (E-value above 1e-6), the CDR3 was missing, or the read contained stop codons, out-of-frame junctions, or ambiguous translated residues. A V3J clonotype was defined by an identical inferred V gene, J gene, and CDR3 amino acid sequence. Percentage overlap between repertoires was calculated by dividing the number of shared unique clonotypes by the size of the smaller repertoire. Richness of each repertoire was evaluated using RTK rarefaction, the Chao1 estimator, and Recon v2.1 estimates of unobserved clonotypes. For all TCRbeta clonotypes obtained by the gDNA method from four donors, generation probabilities were computed with OLGA. Not all clones reach the TCRdb copy of this immuneACCESS table, which keeps in-frame sequences only. Checked studies attribute under half of the gap to unresolved V genes and leave the rest unexplained. The D gene and trimming were derived from the DNA, and the V and J assignments and clone size from that table. Across this sample there are over 700,000 clones, with about two thirds seen only once. Of the sample, approximately 2% is held by the ten largest clones.

The CDR3 runs 12 amino acids, cysteine and phenylalanine included. Here the CDR3 DNA is all that survives: 36 bases in frame from base 1. CDR1 and CDR2, per the germline V gene, are MNHNS and SASEGT. Relative to germline, V is 4 bases shorter and J is 5 bases shorter, with 8 bases between their ends. Healthy HIV-negative adults with no recently reported acute infections or vaccinations were included as donors. Every donor was a Caucasian adult residing in Nashville, Tennessee, USA. CD4+ T cells were enriched through magnetic negative selection, after which naive cells were positively selected on CD45RA and the remaining negative fraction served as the memory subset. Blood was collected by leukapheresis, and PBMCs were isolated by Ficoll-Histopaque density gradient centrifugation and then cryopreserved in liquid nitrogen vapor phase. Purity and quantity of every magnetically sorted T cell population were checked by analytical flow cytometry. Genomic DNA was isolated from each sorted fraction and quantified by UV absorbance on a Nanodrop 2000c.

The sequence was obtained from a woman younger than 45 in good health. The sequence joins TRBV6-1 to TRBJ2-5; no D segment can be confidently identified. The source material was memory CD4+ T cells sorted from blood. Read against the paper, the sample's cell subset or site label means: CD45RA-negative fraction. The CDR3 reads CASSGISETQYF. The sequence in DNA is TGTGCCAGCAGTGGTATCTCCGAGACCCAGTACTTC.